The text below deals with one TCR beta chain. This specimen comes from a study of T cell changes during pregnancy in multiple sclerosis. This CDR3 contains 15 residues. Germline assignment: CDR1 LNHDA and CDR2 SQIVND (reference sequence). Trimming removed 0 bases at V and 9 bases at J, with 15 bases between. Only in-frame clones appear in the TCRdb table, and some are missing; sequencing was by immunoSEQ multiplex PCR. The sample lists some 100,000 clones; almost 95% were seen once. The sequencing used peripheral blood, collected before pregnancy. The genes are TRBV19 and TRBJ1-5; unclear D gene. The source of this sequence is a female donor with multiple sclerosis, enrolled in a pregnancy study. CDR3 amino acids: CASSIDSRGPLPQHF. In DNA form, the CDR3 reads TGTGCCAGTAGTATAGATTCGAGAGGTCCACTGCCCCAGCATTTT.